This T cell receptor (beta chain) was recovered during a study of T cells in Graves' hyperthyroidism and ophthalmopathy. Germline CDR1 reads MNHEY; CDR2 reads SVGAGI. This CDR3 comprises 17 residues. The J segment lost 5 bases and the V segment lost 2 bases, leaving 12 bases of the junction unmatched. In its sample, this clonotype was seen many times. The CDR3 regions of TCR beta were amplified from RNA transcripts. The HTBI primer set drove a first-round RT-PCR of the TCR CDR3. TCRdb used MiXCR to reprocess the multiplex PCR reads, holding one entry per CDR3 protein. The table lists about half a million distinct CDR3 sequences, less than 20% of them singletons, with approximately 50% in the top ten.

This TCR came from a man in his forties with Graves' ophthalmopathy. Sequencing input: blood. V gene TRBV6-5 combines with J gene TRBJ2-7; the match to TRBD2 covers 10 bases. The CDR3 DNA sequence: TGTGCCAGCAGTTACCGTCCTCTAGCGGGAGCTCCCAACGAGCAGTACTTC. Translating gives CASSYRPLAGAPNEQYF.